These 6 T cell receptor beta chains were all obtained from the same sample, sequenced in a study of T-cell memory formation after mild COVID-19 (dated by TCRdb to the early 2020s). Libraries came from 5' RACE. Instrument used: Illumina NovaSeq 6000. The raw public reads went through TCRdb reprocessing: fastp at Q25, MiXCR clone calling, in-frame beta chains kept. Records with the same CDR3 protein are collapsed into one entry carrying the most frequent genes and DNA. This sample comprises hundreds of thousands of distinct CDR3 sequences, roughly 20% of them detected only once. 7.5% to 9.5% of the sample rests with the top ten. The specimen sequenced was PBMCs or a T cell subset sorted from them (not recorded which). The receptors originated from an adult woman who had mild COVID-19 (a few samples of this study predate the infection). The sample titles of this study are shuffled in the database, so cell type and time point are left out; the donor was told from shared clones.

This clonotype was seen a few times. The chain carries TRBV2 and TRBJ1-2; TRBD1 might be the D (5 bases). This CDR3 comprises 12 residues. Trimming shortened V by 3 bases and J by 6 bases, and 8 bases separated the two germline ends. CDR1 and CDR2 (germline): SNHLY, FYNNEI. CDR3 amino acids: CASSDQGNGYTF. Written as DNA, the CDR3 is TGTGCCAGCAGTGATCAGGGAAATGGCTACACCTTC.

The chain is built from TRBV20-1 and TRBJ1-1; no definite D call. The CDR3 runs 15 residues. Deletions cut 0 bases from V and 2 bases from J, with 13 bases between. Germline V gives CDR1 DFQATT, CDR2 SNEGSKA (reference sequence). CDR3 DNA: TGCAGTGCTAGAGAAAGCGGGTCGGCTAACACTGAAGCTTTCTTT. Amino acid sequence: CSARESGSANTEAFF.

The genes are TRBV6-5 and TRBJ2-5, with D unclear. V lost 8 bases to trimming and J lost 5 bases, with 9 bases between them. Germline-derived CDR1 and CDR2 are MNHEY and SVGAGI. CDR3 length equals 11 residues. The chain's CDR3 is CASSDLETQYF. The CDR3 region has the DNA TGTGCCAGCTCTGACTTGGAGACCCAGTACTTC.

This clonotype was observed a few times. The rearrangement joins TRBV7-3 to TRBJ2-6; 12 nucleotides match TRBD2. Per germline, CDR1 SGHTA and CDR2 FQGTGA. This CDR3 is built from 19 residues. Trimming removed 5 bases from V and 2 bases from J; junction bases left unmatched: 10. CDR3 amino acids: CASSRLTSGRLTGANVLTF. As DNA, the CDR3 is TGTGCCAGCAGCCGCCTGACTAGCGGGAGATTGACTGGGGCCAACGTCCTGACTTTC.

A few counts support this clonotype. This chain uses TRBV6-5 with TRBJ1-4; D call uncertain. The CDR3 sequence is 14 residues long. In germline, CDR1 is MNHEY, CDR2 SVGAGI. V dropped 6 bases and J dropped 1 base, with 9 bases sitting between them. CDR3 sequence (DNA): TGTGCCAGCAGGGAGGACGGAACTAATGAAAAACTGTTTTTT. This encodes CASREDGTNEKLFF.

V gene TRBV7-2 combines with J gene TRBJ2-5, with D perhaps matching TRBD2 (6 bases). The ends were cut back, 2 bases at V and 3 bases at J, with 16 bases in the middle. Germline CDR1 and CDR2: SGHTA and FQGNSA. The CDR3 has 16 residues. The CDR3 here is CASSLQTGTLKETQYF. Here the CDR3 DNA reads TGTGCCAGCAGCTTACAAACCGGGACTTTAAAAGAGACCCAGTACTTC.